These 13 T cell receptor beta chains originate from one sample sequenced in a study of blood T cell repertoires in COVID-19. Repertoires were generated with immunoSEQ multiplex PCR, while TCRdb's copy carries only in-frame clones and drops some. The sample includes 110,000 or so clones, approximately 87% of them seen just once. The sample was peripheral blood. Source of these receptors: a woman aged 45-65 years with acute or convalescent COVID-19.

This clone came up a few times. CDR3 in DNA: TGTGCCAGCAGTTCAACAGGGCCCTATGGCTACACCTTC. Amino acid sequence: CASSSTGPYGYTF. V usage is TRBV7-9 and J usage is TRBJ1-2, with a tentative D call TRBD1 (6 bases). The CDR3 is 13 residues long. Trimming pared 6 bases from V and 4 bases from J, leaving 12 bases between. Germline loops: CDR1 SEHNR, CDR2 FQNEAQ (reference sequence).

The CDR3 reads CASSHLGTMVWASGSQSYNEQFF. In DNA, the CDR3 is TGTGCCAGCAGCCACCTAGGAACGATGGTCTGGGCTAGCGGGTCCCAGTCCTACAATGAGCAGTTCTTC. V and J are TRBV14 and TRBJ2-1, with TRBD2 matching over 8 bases. The junction had 26 bases not matched to a gene; V was cut back by 3 bases and J by 1 base. The V gene's germline CDR1 is SGHDN and CDR2 FVKESK. This CDR3 is 23 amino acids long.

This chain links TRBV7-9 with TRBJ2-1; D is perhaps TRBD2 (6 bases). This CDR3 spans 15 amino acids. The V gene lost 4 bases and the J gene lost 6 bases, with 16 bases spanning the gap. Germline loops: CDR1 SEHNR, CDR2 FQNEAQ (reference sequence). CDR3 in DNA: TGTGCCAGCAGCTCACTAGCTCCGATTTCCAATGAGCAGTTCTTC. Translated: CASSSLAPISNEQFF.

This clone was seen a few times. The chain links TRBV5-4 to TRBJ1-6, with 7 bases matching TRBD1. CDR1 is SGHNT and CDR2 is YYREEE in the germline V gene (reference sequence). V shed 4 bases and J 11 bases; nucleotides not matched to a gene: 9. The CDR3 extends over 14 amino acids. This chain's CDR3 is CASSPDREVTPLHF. CDR3 DNA sequence: TGTGCCAGCAGCCCTGACAGGGAGGTGACACCCCTCCACTTT.

CDR3 bases: TGTGCCAGCGGGCGGGACAGGACGTACAATGAGCAGTTCTTC. This translates into CASGRDRTYNEQFF. The rearrangement joins TRBV27 to TRBJ2-1; TRBD1 agrees at 8 bases. This CDR3 contains 14 residues. Germline assignment: CDR1 MNHEY and CDR2 SMNVEV (reference sequence). V dropped 8 bases and J dropped 4; count of bases not matched to a gene: 7.

The rearrangement links TRBV6-2 or TRBV6-3 to TRBJ1-1; D may be TRBD1 (6 bases). The V and J ends lost 6 bases and 10 bases respectively, with 24 bases between them. This CDR3 comprises 15 residues. Per the germline V gene, CDR1 is MNHEY and CDR2 is SVGEGT. CDR3 loop: CASSRAATGNEVAFF. CDR3 sequence (DNA): TGTGCCAGCAGCCGAGCCGCGACAGGTAATGAGGTAGCTTTCTTT.

This sequence joins TRBV19 and TRBJ1-3; no reliable D call. Germline CDR1 LNHDA, CDR2 SQIVND (reference sequence). CDR3 length equals 14 residues. Trimming took off 3 bases at V and 7 bases at J, with 13 bases between the two ends. DNA for the CDR3: TGTGCCAGTAGTATTTGGGCCGGAGGGAACACCATATATTTT. As protein: CASSIWAGGNTIYF.

V gene TRBV3-1 (or the pseudogene TRBV3-2) combines with J gene TRBJ2-5; 7 bases align to TRBD1. Germline V lookup: CDR1 LGHDT, CDR2 YNNKEL (reference sequence). The length of the CDR3 is 14 residues. Trimming removed 1 base from V and 3 bases from J; junction bases left unmatched: 2. The CDR3 reads CASSQGQGEETQYF. CDR3 DNA sequence: TGTGCCAGCAGCCAAGGTCAGGGGGAAGAGACCCAGTACTTC.

The rearrangement uses TRBV5-1 and TRBJ2-1; unclear D gene. Germline V lookup: CDR1 SGHRS, CDR2 YFSETQ. This CDR3 is built from 16 residues. V dropped 4 bases and J dropped 7 bases, with 21 bases sitting between them. CDR3 sequence: CASSLYDSPTRNEQFF. As DNA, the CDR3 is TGCGCCAGCAGCCTGTACGACTCCCCGACCAGAAATGAGCAGTTCTTC.

V gene TRBV28 combines with J gene TRBJ2-3; 14 positions match TRBD2. CDR1 and CDR2 (germline): MDHEN, SYDVKM. The V and J ends lost 8 bases and 6 bases, in that order; junction bases with no gene match: 4. The CDR3 runs 14 residues. The CDR3 DNA reads as TGTGCCAGCGGGACTAGCGGGAGAGCGGATACGCAGTATTTT. It specifies CASGTSGRADTQYF.

The chain couples TRBV27 to TRBJ2-1, with TRBD2 identical over 8 bases. Germline CDR1 reads MNHEY; CDR2 reads SMNVEV (reference sequence). The CDR3 contains 14 residues. Losses at the gene ends were 10 bases for V and 5 bases for J; bases not matched to a gene: 10. CDR3 region: CATIGGAKDNEQFF. The CDR3 DNA reads TGTGCCACCATCGGGGGGGCCAAAGACAATGAGCAGTTCTTC.

This clone occurred once. V usage is TRBV6-5 and J usage is TRBJ1-2; 7 bases match TRBD1. Trimming at V came to 6 bases and at J to 2 bases, leaving 6 bases not matched to a gene. Looked up from germline, CDR1 is MNHEY and CDR2 is SVGAGI. CDR3 length: 14 residues. The CDR3 region is CASRRTGENYGYTF. The DNA of the CDR3 is TGTGCCAGCAGGCGGACAGGTGAGAACTATGGCTACACCTTC.

This rearrangement joins TRBV4-3 to TRBJ2-7; tentatively, D is TRBD1 (5 bases). The CDR3 is 13 amino acids. Trimming stripped 4 bases from V and 0 bases from J, with 7 bases between. Germline V gene lookup returns CDR1 LGHNA and CDR2 YSLEER. CDR3 sequence (DNA): TGCGCCAGCAGCCCCCAGGGCTCCTACGAGCAGTACTTC. The encoded protein is CASSPQGSYEQYF.